The present entry profiles one T cell receptor (beta chain) with its context. The assay was immunoSEQ multiplex PCR, and TCRdb's table has in-frame clones only and misses some. The repertoire holds 250,000 to 300,000 clones, with 65% to 85% as singletons. The data were obtained in a study of blood T cell repertoires in COVID-19. About the research overall: Sources were T cells, B-cell-depleted T cells, or PBMCs; the material itself was cDNA or gDNA.

This CDR3 has 13 amino acids. In germline, CDR1 is LNHNV, CDR2 YYDKDF (reference sequence). V lost 0 bases and J 4 bases, leaving 5 bases between the germline ends. The rearrangement uses TRBV15 and TRBJ2-3; D ambiguous. The receptor comes from a man of 80 years or more with acute or convalescent COVID-19. The specimen was peripheral blood. As DNA, the CDR3 is TGTGCCACCAGCAGAGATCCGGCAGATACGCAGTATTTT. Encoded protein: CATSRDPADTQYF.